This TCR beta chain was captured by sequencing in a study of T cells after somatic rescue of genetic block (dated by TCRdb to about 2020). Background on the whole study: What the study looked at was long-term robustness, specifically in a T-cell system that came about through somatic rescue of a genetic block in T-cell development.

Note on this clone: Its antigen is still unknown. A read error may account for a junction end that differs from germline.

CDR1 and CDR2, per the germline V gene (reference sequence), are SSHAT and FNYEAQ. Spanning cysteine to phenylalanine, the CDR3 consists of 13 amino acids. The kept DNA is CDR3 alone, 39 bases in frame from the first base. The library was built by means of the immunoSEQ multiplex PCR assay. This immuneACCESS table, as held by TCRdb, lists in-frame sequences with V and J called but not all clones. Of the missing ones, under half trace to an unresolved V gene in checked studies; the others have no known cause. Across this sample there are approximately 100,000 clones, with 85% to 90% seen only once. 1.6% of the sample is in the top ten clones.

This sequence originates from a young woman. The V and J segments used are TRBV7-7 and TRBJ2-5, with the D gene too uncertain to name. Sample: peripheral blood mononuclear cells (PBMCs). The DNA reads as follows: TGTGCTAGCAGCTCTAGGGCACAAGAGACCCAGTACTTC. It translates as CASSSRAQETQYF.